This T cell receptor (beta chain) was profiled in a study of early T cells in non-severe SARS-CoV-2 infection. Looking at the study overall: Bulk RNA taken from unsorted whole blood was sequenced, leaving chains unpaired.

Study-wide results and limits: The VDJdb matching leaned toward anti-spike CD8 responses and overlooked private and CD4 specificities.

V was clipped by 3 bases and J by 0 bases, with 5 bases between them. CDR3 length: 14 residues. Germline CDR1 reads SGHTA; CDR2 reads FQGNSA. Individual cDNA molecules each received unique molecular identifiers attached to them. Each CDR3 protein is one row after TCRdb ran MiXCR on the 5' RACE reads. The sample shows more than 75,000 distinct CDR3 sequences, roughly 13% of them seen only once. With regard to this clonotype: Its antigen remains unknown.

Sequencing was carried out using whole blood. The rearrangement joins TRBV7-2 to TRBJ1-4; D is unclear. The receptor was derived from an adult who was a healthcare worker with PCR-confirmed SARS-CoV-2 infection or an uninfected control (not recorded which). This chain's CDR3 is CASSLTSTNEKLFF. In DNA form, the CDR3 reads TGTGCCAGCAGCTTGACCTCAACTAATGAAAAACTGTTTTTT.